This TCR beta chain was recovered during a study of shared clonotypes between healthy human individuals. Trimming shortened V by 1 base and J by 3 bases, and 12 bases separated the two germline ends. The germline V gene has CDR1 SGHTA and CDR2 FQGNSA. This CDR3 contains 15 residues. Study-level findings and limits: Larger richness was generally estimated for naive than memory subsets. The study sampled only blood, and tissue repertoires likely differ.

As regards this clone: Antigen specificity is unknown.

In replicate PCRs of sorted subsets, roughly 200 ng DNA, roughly 27,000 T cell genomes, was used. The method was immunoSEQ multiplex PCR; TCRdb's version includes in-frame clones alone and lacks a portion of them. In the table there are more than 2 million clones, around 95% of which are singletons. Material: naive CD4+ T cells sorted from blood. The subset was: CD45RA+ positively selected. The sequence was obtained from a man aged 18 to 29 in good health. The chain carries TRBV7-2 and TRBJ2-5; D call uncertain. The CDR3 loop reads CASSLGPHPEETQYF. The CDR3 DNA sequence: TGTGCCAGCAGCTTAGGCCCGCATCCGGAAGAGACCCAGTACTTC.